The rows below give T cell receptor beta chains drawn from one sample of a study of blood T cell repertoires in COVID-19. Only in-frame clones appear in the TCRdb table, and some are missing; sequencing was by immunoSEQ multiplex PCR. The sample has about 440,000 clones, roughly 90% seen once. The sequenced material came from peripheral blood. All receptors derive from a woman aged 30 to 39 with acute or convalescent COVID-19. The CDR3 runs from the conserved cysteine through the conserved F or W. The D gene is left open where the match is weak. Clone size is stated in some rows and not others, as once, few, many or a class when expanded.

j_call	d_call	clone_size	v_call	cdr3_nt	cdr3_aa
TRBJ2-7	NA	NA	TRBV28	TGCGCCAGCAGTTCGCCCGGGACTGGACACTACGAGCAGTACTTC	CASSSPGTGHYEQYF
TRBJ1-2	TRBD1	NA	TRBV5-6	TGTGCCAGCAGCGCCGGGACAGCCCTCTATGGCTACACCTTC	CASSAGTALYGYTF
TRBJ2-7	TRBD1	NA	TRBV6-5	TGTGCCAGCAGCCGGGACAGGAGCTCCTACGAGCAGTACTTC	CASSRDRSSYEQYF
TRBJ1-3	NA	NA	TRBV5-4	TGTGCCAGCAGCACCGGGGGGTACGTCTCTGGAAACACCATATATTTT	CASSTGGYVSGNTIYF
TRBJ1-2	NA	once	TRBV5-1	TGCGCCAGCAGCTTGGGTGGGTACCAGGGGAACTATGGCTACACCTTC	CASSLGGYQGNYGYTF
TRBJ1-1	TRBD1	few	TRBV27	TGTGCCAGCAGTTCCTCAGGGGGCATGAACACTGAAGCTTTCTTT	CASSSSGGMNTEAFF
TRBJ1-2	TRBD1	once	TRBV5-6	TGTGCCAGCAGCCTACAGGGGAGGTATGGCTACACCTTC	CASSLQGRYGYTF
TRBJ2-7	TRBD1	NA	TRBV12-3/TRBV12-4	TGTGCCAGCAGTTTTGACAGGGTCCACGAGCAGTACTTC	CASSFDRVHEQYF
TRBJ2-5	NA	NA	TRBV11-1	TGTGCCAGCAGCCTAGGGACAAAAGAGACCCAGTACTTC	CASSLGTKETQYF
TRBJ2-5	TRBD1	NA	TRBV27	TGTGCCAGCAGTTTATCGGTCCGGGACAGCCGGGAATTGGAGACCCAGTACTTC	CASSLSVRDSRELETQYF
TRBJ2-6	TRBD1	NA	TRBV15	TGTGCCACCAGCAGAGAAGACGGACAGGGGGCGCGTGGGGCCAACGTCCTGACTTTC	CATSREDGQGARGANVLTF
TRBJ1-2	NA	NA	TRBV12-3/TRBV12-4	TGTGCCAGCAGACAAGGGGGAGACTATGGCTACACCTTC	CASRQGGDYGYTF
TRBJ1-6	NA	NA	TRBV12-2	TGTGCAAGTCGCTTGATACGACAGGCCTCACCCCTCCACTTT	CASRLIRQASPLHF
TRBJ1-2	TRBD1	few	TRBV27	TGTGCCAGCAGTTTATGGCCAACAGGGGACTATGGCTACACCTTC	CASSLWPTGDYGYTF
TRBJ2-7	TRBD2	NA	TRBV19	TGTGCCAGTTCAGCGGGGCCCTACTACGAGCAGTACTTC	CASSAGPYYEQYF
TRBJ2-6	NA	NA	TRBV5-4	TGTGCCAGCAGTTTTCAGGGATCTGGGGCCAACGTCCTGACTTTC	CASSFQGSGANVLTF
TRBJ2-3	TRBD2	NA	TRBV9	TGTGCCAGCAGCCCGGGACTAGCGGGGGAAACAACAGATACGCAGTATTTT	CASSPGLAGETTDTQYF
TRBJ1-2	NA	few	TRBV2	TGTGCCAGCAGTGAAATACGGGGATACACCTTC	CASSEIRGYTF
TRBJ2-7	TRBD2	few	TRBV19	TGTGCCAGTAGTACCCGGGGGTCTAGCGGGGGATACGAGCAGTACTTC	CASSTRGSSGGYEQYF
TRBJ2-2	TRBD2	few	TRBV9	TGTGCCAGCAGCGGGTTTACTAGCGGGGGGGCCGAGGCCGGGGAGCTGTTTTTT	CASSGFTSGGAEAGELFF
TRBJ2-3	NA	NA	TRBV4-2	TGTGCCAGCAGCCAAGTGATTGGGGGGGGCCTCACAGATACGCAGTATTTT	CASSQVIGGGLTDTQYF
TRBJ2-7	NA	NA	TRBV25-1	TGTGCCAGCTCCCCTAGGCCAGGGGTCGGGGAGCAGTACTTC	CASSPRPGVGEQYF
TRBJ1-2	TRBD1	NA	TRBV5-6	TGTGCCAGCAGCTTAGGACAGGTCAGCGGCTACACCTTC	CASSLGQVSGYTF
TRBJ2-3	TRBD2	NA	TRBV6-6	TGTGCCAGCAGCCCAACTAGCGGGGGGGCTGATACGCAGTATTTT	CASSPTSGGADTQYF
TRBJ2-5	TRBD2	NA	TRBV30	TGTGCCTGGAGGAAAGCGGGGGGAAAAGAGACCCAGTACTTC	CAWRKAGGKETQYF
TRBJ2-2	NA	NA	TRBV2	TGTGCCAGCAGTCTCCTCGGGGAGCTGTTTTTT	CASSLLGELFF
TRBJ1-1	NA	few	TRBV15	TGTGCCACCAGCAGAGATCATTATTGGGCAGGGAAAATGAACACTGAAGCTTTCTTT	CATSRDHYWAGKMNTEAFF
TRBJ1-4	NA	NA	TRBV19	TGTGCCAGCCGCGGGTGGGGGGGAGGTGAAAAACTGTTTTTT	CASRGWGGGEKLFF
TRBJ2-5	TRBD2	NA	TRBV29-1	TGCAGCGTTAGCAGACTAGCGGGTTGGGGGGGGACCCAGTACTTC	CSVSRLAGWGGTQYF
TRBJ1-2	NA	once	TRBV5-1	TGCGCCAGCAGCTTGGTCTACAGGGATATGCGGGGCTACACCTTC	CASSLVYRDMRGYTF
TRBJ2-7	TRBD1	few	TRBV7-9	TGTGCCAGCAGCACGGGACAGTCCCGCTACGAGCAGTACTTC	CASSTGQSRYEQYF
TRBJ1-2	NA	NA	TRBV6-5	TGTGCCAGCAGTTCACGGCGAGGTGGCTACACCTTC	CASSSRRGGYTF
TRBJ2-1	TRBD1	NA	TRBV5-1	TGCGCCAGCAGCTTGGGTCTCTCCTTGGACAGGGATTGGCATGAGCAGTTCTTC	CASSLGLSLDRDWHEQFF
TRBJ1-6	NA	few	TRBV18	TGTGCCAGCTCACCTGGTCCCGATCAGCCCCTCCACTTT	CASSPGPDQPLHF
TRBJ2-1	TRBD1	NA	TRBV5-1	TGCGCCAGCAGCTTGACAGGGGTCAATGAGCAGTTCTTC	CASSLTGVNEQFF
TRBJ2-1	TRBD2	NA	TRBV9	TGTGCCAGCAGCTCCCGGGGGACTAGCGGGGTCAATGAGCAGTTCTTC	CASSSRGTSGVNEQFF